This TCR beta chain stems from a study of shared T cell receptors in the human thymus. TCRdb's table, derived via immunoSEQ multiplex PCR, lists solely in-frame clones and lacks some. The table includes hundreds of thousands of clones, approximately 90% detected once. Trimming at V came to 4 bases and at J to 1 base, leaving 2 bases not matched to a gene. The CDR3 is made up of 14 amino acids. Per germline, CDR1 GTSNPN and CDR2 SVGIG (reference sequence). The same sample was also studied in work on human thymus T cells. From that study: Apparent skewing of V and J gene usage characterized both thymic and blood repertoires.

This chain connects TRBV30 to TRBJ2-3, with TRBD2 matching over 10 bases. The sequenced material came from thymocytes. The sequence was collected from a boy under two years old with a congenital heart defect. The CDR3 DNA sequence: TGTGCCTGGACTAGCGGGGGAGGCACAGATACGCAGTATTTT. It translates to CAWTSGGGTDTQYF.